This entry lists 11 T cell receptor beta chains sequenced from one sample in a study of shared clonotypes between healthy human individuals. Assay used: immunoSEQ multiplex PCR; TCRdb lists only in-frame clones, some missing. Here the sample spans about 690,000 clones, 90% being singletons. The source material was memory CD8+ T cells from PBMCs. Described subset: CD45RO+ cells pooled with CCR7-negative TemRA cells. The receptors were gathered from a young man in good health. Some clones in this sample may be carry-over from other donors' samples.

The chain combines TRBV5-4 with TRBJ2-1; 7 nucleotides agree with TRBD2. The V and J ends lost 0 bases and 8 bases, in that order; junction bases with no gene match: 8. Looked up from germline, CDR1 is SGHNT and CDR2 is YYREEE (reference sequence). The CDR3 loop spans 15 amino acids. The CDR3 protein is CASSLGGPSGDEQFF. In nucleotides, the CDR3 is TGTGCCAGCAGCTTGGGTGGTCCTAGCGGAGATGAGCAGTTCTTC.

The V and J genes are TRBV4-2 and TRBJ2-4, with D perhaps matching TRBD2 (5 bases). Germline V lookup: CDR1 LGHNA, CDR2 YNFKEQ. This CDR3 spans 18 amino acids. The V end lost 4 bases, the J end lost 13 bases, and 32 bases lay between the germline ends. CDR3 DNA: TGTGCCAGCAGCCCCGTGCTTGTTGGTCCAGAGGGTTTTCAGTTCCAGTACTTC. It codes for CASSPVLVGPEGFQFQYF.

This clone has just one count. The V gene is TRBV12-5, the J gene TRBJ2-5; 9 nucleotides agree with TRBD1. Trimming took 6 bases from V and 0 from J; bases not matched to a gene: 8. Germline CDR1 reads LGHNT; CDR2 reads FRNRAP. The CDR3 totals 16 residues. Here the CDR3 DNA reads TGTGCTAGTGGGCTGGACAGGGGCTGGTACCAAGAGACCCAGTACTTC. Its protein product is CASGLDRGWYQETQYF.

The V and J genes are TRBV29-1 and TRBJ2-1; 9 bases match TRBD2. Germline lookup yields CDR1 SQVTM and CDR2 ANQGSEA. CDR3 length: 15 amino acids. Trimming cost V 5 bases and J 4 bases; bases outside gene matches: 9. The CDR3 nucleotides are TGCAGCGTTACAACCGGGACTAGCTATTACAATGAGCAGTTCTTC. Protein product: CSVTTGTSYYNEQFF.

This clone was picked up one time. V gene TRBV7-9 combines with J gene TRBJ1-1; possible D gene TRBD1, 5 bases. This CDR3 has 14 residues. Germline CDR1 SEHNR, CDR2 FQNEAQ (reference sequence). V lost 5 bases, J lost 6 bases, and 16 bases lay in between. This chain's CDR3 is CASSHREGPPEAFF. Here the CDR3 DNA reads TGTGCCAGCAGCCATCGAGAGGGACCACCTGAAGCTTTCTTT.

The CDR3 sequence: CASSILSDDNEQFF. The CDR3 DNA is TGTGCCAGTAGTATTCTGTCAGATGACAATGAGCAGTTCTTC. The chain recombines TRBV19 with TRBJ2-1; D remains ambiguous. Germline CDR1 LNHDA, CDR2 SQIVND (reference sequence). This CDR3 has 14 amino acids. Between the trimmed V and J ends, which lost 3 bases and 5 bases, there was a span of 11 bases.

The chain joins TRBV4-1 to TRBJ1-1; no clear D gene. The CDR3 is made up of 16 amino acids. The germline V gene encodes CDR1 MGHRA and CDR2 YSYEKL. Trimming cost V 1 base and J 1 base, with 13 bases left between them. CDR3 coding DNA: TGCGCCAGCAGCCAAGGGATCTTCGGGCCGAACACTGAAGCTTTCTTT. Its protein product is CASSQGIFGPNTEAFF.

This chain connects TRBV28 to TRBJ2-3, with D possibly being TRBD2 (5 bases). The V gene lost 6 bases and the J gene lost 4 bases, with 17 bases spanning the gap. From germline, CDR1 is MDHEN and CDR2 SYDVKM. The CDR3 covers 15 residues. The CDR3 spells CASSAGEQSADTQYF. The DNA for the CDR3 is TGTGCCAGCAGCGCCGGGGAGCAGAGTGCAGATACGCAGTATTTT.

The CDR3 is CASKQNPGQTGYTF. The CDR3 DNA follows: TGTGCCAGTAAACAGAACCCGGGACAGACGGGCTACACCTTC. V usage is TRBV27 and J usage is TRBJ1-2, with 7 bases matching TRBD1. Looked up from germline, CDR1 is MNHEY and CDR2 is SMNVEV (reference sequence). V trimming: 9 bases; J trimming: 8 bases; junction bases outside the gene matches: 15. The CDR3 spans 14 residues.

The chain has TRBV27 and TRBJ2-7, with D possibly TRBD2 on 6 matching bases. Germline V lookup: CDR1 MNHEY, CDR2 SMNVEV (reference sequence). The CDR3 length is 14 residues. V lost 5 bases and J 3 bases, leaving 14 bases between the germline ends. This CDR3 reads CASSRAGTHYEQYF. The CDR3 DNA reads TGTGCCAGCAGTAGGGCCGGGACTCACTACGAGCAGTACTTC.

The J gene is TRBJ1-1, the V gene TRBV28, with TRBD1 matching over 9 bases. V trimming: 5 bases; J trimming: 0 bases; junction bases outside the gene matches: 10. The germline gives CDR1 MDHEN, CDR2 SYDVKM. The CDR3 covers 17 residues. The CDR3 nucleotides read TGTGCCAGCAGTCTCACAGGGGGCCTAGCAGTGAACACTGAAGCTTTCTTT. This translates into CASSLTGGLAVNTEAFF. The entire variable domain, with the rest obtained from reference TRBV28 and TRBJ1-1, is as follows: DVKVTQSSRYLVKRTGEKVFLECVQDMDHENMFWYRQDPGLGLRLIYFSYDVKMKEKGDIPEGYSVSREKKERFSLILESASTNQTSMYLCASSLTGGLAVNTEAFFGQGTRLTVV.